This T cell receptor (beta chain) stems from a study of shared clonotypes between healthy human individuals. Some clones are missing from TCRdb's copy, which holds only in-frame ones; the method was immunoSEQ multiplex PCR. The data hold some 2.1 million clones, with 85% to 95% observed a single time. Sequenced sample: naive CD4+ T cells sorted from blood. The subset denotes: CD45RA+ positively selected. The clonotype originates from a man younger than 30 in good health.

CDR3 sequence: CASSESGTRFTGELFF. The CDR3 DNA reads as TGCGCCAGCAGTGAGTCTGGGACTAGATTTACCGGGGAGCTGTTTTTT. The rearrangement uses TRBV10-2 and TRBJ2-2, with 8 bases identical to TRBD2. V lost 0 bases to trimming and J lost 5 bases; unmatched junction nucleotides: 5. This CDR3 spans 16 amino acids. The germline V gene has CDR1 WSHSY and CDR2 SAAADI.